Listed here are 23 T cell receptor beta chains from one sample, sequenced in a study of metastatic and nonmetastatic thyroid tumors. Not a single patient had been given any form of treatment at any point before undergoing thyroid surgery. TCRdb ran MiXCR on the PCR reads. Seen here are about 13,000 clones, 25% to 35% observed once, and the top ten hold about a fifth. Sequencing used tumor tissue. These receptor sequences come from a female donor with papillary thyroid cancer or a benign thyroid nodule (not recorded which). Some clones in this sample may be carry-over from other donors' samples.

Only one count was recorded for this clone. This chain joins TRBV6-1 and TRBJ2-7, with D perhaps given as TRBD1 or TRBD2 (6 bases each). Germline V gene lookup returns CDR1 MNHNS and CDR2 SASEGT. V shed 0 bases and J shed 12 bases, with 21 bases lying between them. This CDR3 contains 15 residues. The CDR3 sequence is CASSEAGGHPTVGYF. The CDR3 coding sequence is TGTGCCAGCAGTGAAGCGGGGGGACATCCCACCGTTGGGTACTTC.

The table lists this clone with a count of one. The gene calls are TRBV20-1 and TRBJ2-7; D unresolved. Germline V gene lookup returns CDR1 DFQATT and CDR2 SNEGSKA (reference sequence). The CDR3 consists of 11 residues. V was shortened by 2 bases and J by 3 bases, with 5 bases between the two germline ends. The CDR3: CSARSSYEQYF. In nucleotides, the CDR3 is TGCAGTGCTAGAAGTAGCTACGAGCAGTACTTC.

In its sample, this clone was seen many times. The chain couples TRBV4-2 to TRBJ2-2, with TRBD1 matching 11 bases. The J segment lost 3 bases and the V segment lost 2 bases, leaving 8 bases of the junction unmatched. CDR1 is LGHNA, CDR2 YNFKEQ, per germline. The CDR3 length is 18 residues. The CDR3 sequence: CASSQPGQGVVDTGELFF. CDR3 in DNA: TGTGCCAGCAGCCAACCGGGACAGGGGGTTGTAGACACCGGGGAGCTGTTTTTT.

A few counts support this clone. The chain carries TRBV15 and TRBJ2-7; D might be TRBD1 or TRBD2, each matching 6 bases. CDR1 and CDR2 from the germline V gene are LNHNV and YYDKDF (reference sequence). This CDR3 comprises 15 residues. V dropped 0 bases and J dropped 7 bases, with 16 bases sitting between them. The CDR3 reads CATSRDWGAEVEQYF. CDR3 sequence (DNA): TGTGCCACCAGCAGAGATTGGGGGGCGGAGGTTGAGCAGTACTTC.

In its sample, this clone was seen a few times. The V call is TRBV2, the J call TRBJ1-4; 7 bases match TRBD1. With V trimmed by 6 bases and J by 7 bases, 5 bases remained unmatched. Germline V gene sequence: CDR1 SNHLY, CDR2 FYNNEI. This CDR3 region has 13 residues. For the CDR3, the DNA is TGTGCCAGCAGATCAGGGGGAAGTGAAAAACTGTTTTTT. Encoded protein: CASRSGGSEKLFF.

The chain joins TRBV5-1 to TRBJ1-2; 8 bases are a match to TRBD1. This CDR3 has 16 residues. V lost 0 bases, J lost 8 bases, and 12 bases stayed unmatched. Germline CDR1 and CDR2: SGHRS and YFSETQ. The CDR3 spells CASSLGLDRAAGGYTF. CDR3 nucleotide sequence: TGCGCCAGCAGCTTGGGACTGGACAGGGCGGCGGGAGGCTACACCTTC.

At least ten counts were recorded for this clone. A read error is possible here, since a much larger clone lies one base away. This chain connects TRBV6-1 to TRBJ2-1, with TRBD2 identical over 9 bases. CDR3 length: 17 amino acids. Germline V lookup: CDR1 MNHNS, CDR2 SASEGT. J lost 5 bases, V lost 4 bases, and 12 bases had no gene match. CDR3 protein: CASSGVSGGPGHNEQFF. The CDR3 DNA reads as TGTGCCAGCAGTGGGGTTAGCGGGGGTCCCGGCCACAATGAGCAGTTCTTC.

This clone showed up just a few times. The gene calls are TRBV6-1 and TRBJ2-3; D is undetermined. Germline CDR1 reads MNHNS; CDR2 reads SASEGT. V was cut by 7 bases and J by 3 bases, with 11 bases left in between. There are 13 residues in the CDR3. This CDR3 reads CASIEIATDTQYF. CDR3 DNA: TGTGCCAGCATTGAGATAGCTACAGATACGCAGTATTTT.

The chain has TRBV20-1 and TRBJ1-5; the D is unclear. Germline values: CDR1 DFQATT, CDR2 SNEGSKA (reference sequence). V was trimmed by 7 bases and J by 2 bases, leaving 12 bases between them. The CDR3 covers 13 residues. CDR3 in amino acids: CSGRRAGNQPQHF. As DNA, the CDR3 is TGCAGTGGTCGACGGGCTGGCAATCAGCCCCAGCATTTT.

This CDR3 is CAISGQGYEQYF. As DNA, the CDR3 is TGTGCCATCAGTGGCCAAGGCTACGAGCAGTACTTC. V gene TRBV10-3 combines with J gene TRBJ2-7; the D is unclear. Germline V gives CDR1 ENHRY, CDR2 SYGVKD. V was trimmed by 4 bases and J by 3 bases, leaving 7 bases between them. This CDR3 is 12 amino acids long.

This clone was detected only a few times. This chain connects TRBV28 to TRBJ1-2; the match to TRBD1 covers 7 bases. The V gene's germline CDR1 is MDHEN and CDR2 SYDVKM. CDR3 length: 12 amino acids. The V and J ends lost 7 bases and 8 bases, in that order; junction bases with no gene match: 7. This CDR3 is CASTGDRAGYTF. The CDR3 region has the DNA TGTGCCAGCACCGGAGACAGGGCCGGCTACACCTTC.

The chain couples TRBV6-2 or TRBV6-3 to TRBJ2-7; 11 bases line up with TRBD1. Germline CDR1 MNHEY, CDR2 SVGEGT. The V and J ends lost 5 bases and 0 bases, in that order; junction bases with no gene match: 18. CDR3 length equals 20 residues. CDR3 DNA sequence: TGTGCCAGCAGTCCTCTCCATCCCCGGGACAGGGGGGAGCCCTCCTACGAGCAGTACTTC. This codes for CASSPLHPRDRGEPSYEQYF.

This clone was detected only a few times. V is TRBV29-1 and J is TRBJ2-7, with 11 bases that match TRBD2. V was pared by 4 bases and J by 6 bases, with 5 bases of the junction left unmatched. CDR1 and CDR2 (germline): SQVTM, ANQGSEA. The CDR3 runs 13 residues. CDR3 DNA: TGCAGCGTTGTGAGCCTAGCGGGAGGCGAGCAGTACTTC. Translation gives CSVVSLAGGEQYF.

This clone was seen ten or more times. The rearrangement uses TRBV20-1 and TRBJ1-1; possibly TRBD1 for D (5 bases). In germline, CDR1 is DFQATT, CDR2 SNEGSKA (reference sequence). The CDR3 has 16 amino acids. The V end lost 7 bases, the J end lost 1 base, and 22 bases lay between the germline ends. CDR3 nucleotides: TGCAGTGTCCCGGGGGTATATCAGATGGAGAACACTGAAGCTTTCTTT. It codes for CSVPGVYQMENTEAFF.

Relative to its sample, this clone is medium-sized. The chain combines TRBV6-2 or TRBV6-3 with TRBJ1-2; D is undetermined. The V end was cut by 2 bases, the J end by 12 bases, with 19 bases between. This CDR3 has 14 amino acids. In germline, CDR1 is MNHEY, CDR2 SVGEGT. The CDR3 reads CASSYRTDRRDHTF. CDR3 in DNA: TGTGCCAGCAGTTACCGCACAGACCGAAGGGATCACACCTTC.

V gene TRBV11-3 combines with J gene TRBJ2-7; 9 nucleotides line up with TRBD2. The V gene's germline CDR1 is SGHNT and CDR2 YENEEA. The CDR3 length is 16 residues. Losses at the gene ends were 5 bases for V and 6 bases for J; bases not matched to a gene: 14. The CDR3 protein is CASSPGKGSGRREQYF. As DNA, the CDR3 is TGTGCCAGCAGCCCCGGTAAGGGTAGCGGGAGACGCGAGCAGTACTTC.

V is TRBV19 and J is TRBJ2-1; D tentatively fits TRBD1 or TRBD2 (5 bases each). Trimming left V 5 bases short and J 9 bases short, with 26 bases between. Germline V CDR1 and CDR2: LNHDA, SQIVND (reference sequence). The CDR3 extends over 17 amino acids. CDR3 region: CASSAINGRGAFPEQFF. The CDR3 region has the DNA TGTGCCAGTAGTGCTATCAACGGAAGGGGAGCGTTTCCTGAGCAGTTCTTC.

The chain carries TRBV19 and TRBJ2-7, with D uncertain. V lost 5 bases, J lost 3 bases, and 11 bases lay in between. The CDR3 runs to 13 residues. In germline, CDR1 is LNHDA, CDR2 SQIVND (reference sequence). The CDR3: CASSSAVFYEQYF. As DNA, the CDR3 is TGTGCCAGTAGTTCTGCAGTCTTCTACGAGCAGTACTTC.

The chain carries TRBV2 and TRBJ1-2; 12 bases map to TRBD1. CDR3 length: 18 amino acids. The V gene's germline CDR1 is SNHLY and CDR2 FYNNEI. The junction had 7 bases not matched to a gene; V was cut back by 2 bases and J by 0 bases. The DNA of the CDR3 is TGTGCCAGCAGTGAACTCTGGGACAGGGGGCCGGCTAACTATGGCTACACCTTC. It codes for CASSELWDRGPANYGYTF.

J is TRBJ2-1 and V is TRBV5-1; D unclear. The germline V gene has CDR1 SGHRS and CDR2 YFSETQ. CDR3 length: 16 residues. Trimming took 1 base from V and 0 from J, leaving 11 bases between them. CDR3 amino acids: CASSLMASSSYNEQFF. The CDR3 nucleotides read TGCGCCAGCAGCTTGATGGCCTCAAGCTCCTACAATGAGCAGTTCTTC.

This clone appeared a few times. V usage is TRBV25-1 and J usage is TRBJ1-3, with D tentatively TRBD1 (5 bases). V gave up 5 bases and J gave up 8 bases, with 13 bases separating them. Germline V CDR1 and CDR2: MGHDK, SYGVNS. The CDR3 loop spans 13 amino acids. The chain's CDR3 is CASSWDSPDTIYF. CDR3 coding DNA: TGTGCCAGCAGTTGGGACTCTCCGGACACCATATATTTT.

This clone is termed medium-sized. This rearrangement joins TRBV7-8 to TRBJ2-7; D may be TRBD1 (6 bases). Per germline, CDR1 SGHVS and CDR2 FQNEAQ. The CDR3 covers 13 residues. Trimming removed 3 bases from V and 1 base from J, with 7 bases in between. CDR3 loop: CASSLGASYEQYF. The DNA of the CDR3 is TGTGCCAGCAGCTTGGGGGCTTCCTACGAGCAGTACTTC.

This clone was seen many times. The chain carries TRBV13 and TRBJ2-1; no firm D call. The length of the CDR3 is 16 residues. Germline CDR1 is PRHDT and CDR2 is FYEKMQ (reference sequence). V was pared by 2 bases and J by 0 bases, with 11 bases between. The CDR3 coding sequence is TGTGCCAGCAGCTTAACAAAAAGGAGCTCCTACAATGAGCAGTTCTTC. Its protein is CASSLTKRSSYNEQFF.